Detailed here is one T cell receptor (beta chain). What it recognizes is unknown. The V end was cut by 2 bases, the J end by 5 bases, with 10 bases between. The CDR3 is 13 residues long. Germline CDR1 MDHEN, CDR2 SYDVKM. The sample belongs to a study of shared clonotypes between healthy human individuals. Study-level results: Limitation of the genetic and exposure-history diversity represented came from the few donors.

The naive CD8 fraction comprised CD45RO-negative cells positively selected for CCR7 and excluded terminally differentiated effector memory CD45RA+ cells. Clones were sequenced by immunoSEQ multiplex PCR, and TCRdb holds only the in-frame ones, with some missing. The sample gives millions of clones, 85% to 95% of which show up once; roughly 1.8% is in the top ten. Sequenced input: naive CD8+ T cells from PBMCs. This chain connects TRBV28 to TRBJ2-7; a possible D gene is TRBD1 (6 bases). The clonotype originates from a man younger than 35 in good health. Some clones in this sample may be carry-over from other donors' samples. The CDR3 protein is CASSLPGQNEQYF. CDR3 coding DNA: TGTGCCAGCAGTTTACCCGGACAGAACGAGCAGTACTTC.